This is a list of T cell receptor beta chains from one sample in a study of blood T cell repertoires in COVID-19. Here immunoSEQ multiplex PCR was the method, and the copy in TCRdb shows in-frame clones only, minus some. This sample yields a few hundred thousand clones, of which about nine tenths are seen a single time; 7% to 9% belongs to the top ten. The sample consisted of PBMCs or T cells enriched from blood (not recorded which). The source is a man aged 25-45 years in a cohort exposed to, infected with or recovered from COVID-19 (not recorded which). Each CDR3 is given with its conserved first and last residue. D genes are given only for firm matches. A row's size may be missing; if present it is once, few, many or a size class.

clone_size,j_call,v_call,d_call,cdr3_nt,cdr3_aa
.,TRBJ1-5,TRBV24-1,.,TGTGCCACCAGTGATTCCCGTTTGGGCGATCAGCCCCAGCATTTT,CATSDSRLGDQPQHF
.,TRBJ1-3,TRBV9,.,TGTGCCAGCAGCTATGGAAACACCATATATTTT,CASSYGNTIYF
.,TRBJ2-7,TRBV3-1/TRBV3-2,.,TGTGCCAGCAGCCAAGATACAGGCCGCATCTACGAGCAGTACTTC,CASSQDTGRIYEQYF
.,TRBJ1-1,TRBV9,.,TGTGCCAGCAGCCTCAGACAGACAAACACTGAAGCTTTCTTT,CASSLRQTNTEAFF
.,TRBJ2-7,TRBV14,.,TGTGCCAGCAGCCAAGTTAACTACGAGCAGTACTTC,CASSQVNYEQYF
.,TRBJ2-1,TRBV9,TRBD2,TGTGCCAGCAGCGGTATGAGGACTAGCGCCTATAATGAGCAGTTCTTC,CASSGMRTSAYNEQFF
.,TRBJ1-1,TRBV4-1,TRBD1,TGCGCCAGCAGCCAACGCTCTCCCCTGGCAGGGGGAACGAACACTGAAGCTTTCTTT,CASSQRSPLAGGTNTEAFF
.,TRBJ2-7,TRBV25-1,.,TGTGCCAGCAGTGAGAGGGGGTACGAGCAGTACTTC,CASSERGYEQYF
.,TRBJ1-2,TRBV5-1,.,TGCGCCAGCAGCTTGCTAAACAGACACTATGGCTACACCTTC,CASSLLNRHYGYTF
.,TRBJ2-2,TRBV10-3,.,TGTGCCATCAGTGAGACACAGGGCACTGCCGGGGAGCTGTTTTTT,CAISETQGTAGELFF
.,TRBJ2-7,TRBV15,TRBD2,TGTGCCACCAGCAGAGATCGGGATAGCGGGAGGGCCACGATGGGCTCCTACGAGCAGTACTTC,CATSRDRDSGRATMGSYEQYF
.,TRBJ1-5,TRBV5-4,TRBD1,TGTGCCAGCAGCTTGGGGGGACAGGGGGCGGGCCCCCAGCATTTT,CASSLGGQGAGPQHF
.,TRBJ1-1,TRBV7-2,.,TGTGCCAGCAGCTTGTCGAGGAACACTGAAGCTTTCTTT,CASSLSRNTEAFF
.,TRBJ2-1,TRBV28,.,TGTGCCAGCAGTTTATCTCCTGACTCCAGTGAGCAGTTCTTC,CASSLSPDSSEQFF
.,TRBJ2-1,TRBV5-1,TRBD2,TGCGCCAGCGCCACGACTAGCGGTTCACACAATGAGCAGTTCTTC,CASATTSGSHNEQFF
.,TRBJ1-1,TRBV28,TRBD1,TGTGCCAGCAGTCAATACCCGGGACAGCTTAACACTGAAGCTTTCTTT,CASSQYPGQLNTEAFF
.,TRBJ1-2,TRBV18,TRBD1,TGTGCCAGCTCATATACAGGGGGCGCGGATGGCTACACCTTC,CASSYTGGADGYTF
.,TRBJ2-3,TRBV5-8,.,TGTGCCAGCAGCTCCCCGGGGACACTCACAGATACGCAGTATTTT,CASSSPGTLTDTQYF
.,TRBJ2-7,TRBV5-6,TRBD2,TGTGCCAGCAGGCAAAGGACTAGCGGAAACTACGAGCAGTACTTC,CASRQRTSGNYEQYF
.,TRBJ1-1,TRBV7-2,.,TGTGCCAGCAGCTTAGGGCGGGTCGCGGGGAACACTGAAGCTTTCTTT,CASSLGRVAGNTEAFF
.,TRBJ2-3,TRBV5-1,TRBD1,TGCGCCAGCAGCTCTGACAGGGTGACGCAGTATTTT,CASSSDRVTQYF
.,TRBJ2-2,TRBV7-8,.,TGTGCCAGCAGCCCTATGGGGCGAAAAAACACCGGGGAGCTGTTTTTT,CASSPMGRKNTGELFF
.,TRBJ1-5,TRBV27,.,TGTGCCAGCAGTTTCGGGGGGGGCGGCAATCAGCCCCAGCATTTT,CASSFGGGGNQPQHF
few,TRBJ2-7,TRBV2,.,TGTGCCAGCAGTGAAATACGAACTCCCTACGAGCAGTACTTC,CASSEIRTPYEQYF
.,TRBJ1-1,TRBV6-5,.,TGTGCCAGCAGTTACTCAGGCGGGGGGAACACTGAAGCTTTCTTT,CASSYSGGGNTEAFF
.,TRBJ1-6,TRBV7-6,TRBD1,TGTGCCAGCAGCCTACCGGGACAGGGATCACCCCTCCACTTT,CASSLPGQGSPLHF
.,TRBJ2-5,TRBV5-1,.,TGCGCCAGCAGCCACGGACCGGGGGAGACCCAGTACTTC,CASSHGPGETQYF
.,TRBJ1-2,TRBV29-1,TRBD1,TGCAGCGTTCGGGACAGGGGAATTAACTATGGCTACACCTTC,CSVRDRGINYGYTF
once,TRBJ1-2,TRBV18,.,TGTGCCAGCTCACCACAGGGGAATAGCTATGGCTACACCTTC,CASSPQGNSYGYTF
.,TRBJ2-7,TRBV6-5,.,TGTGCCAGCAGGGCGGCTTACTCCTACGAGCAGTACTTC,CASRAAYSYEQYF
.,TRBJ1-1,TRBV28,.,TGTGCCAGCAGTTTAAATTATAATTGGAGGACTGAAGCTTTCTTT,CASSLNYNWRTEAFF
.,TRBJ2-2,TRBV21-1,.,TGTGCCAGCATCCAACAAAAGCGGGAGTTAAACACCGGGGAGCTGTTTTTT,CASIQQKRELNTGELFF
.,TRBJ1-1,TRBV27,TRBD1,TGTGCCAGCAGGCGGAGGGGACAGGGACGAGCTTTCTTT,CASRRRGQGRAFF
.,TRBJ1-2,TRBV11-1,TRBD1,TGTGCCAGCAGCCACCGCGACAGGGCCCTATCGAGTGGCTACACCTTC,CASSHRDRALSSGYTF
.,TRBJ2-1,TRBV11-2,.,TGTGCCAGCAGCTTATGGTTAGCGCTGAGCTCCTACAATGAGCAGTTCTTC,CASSLWLALSSYNEQFF
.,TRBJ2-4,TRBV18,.,TGTGCCAGCTCACCGCTACTAGTCGCGGAAAACATTCAGTACTTC,CASSPLLVAENIQYF
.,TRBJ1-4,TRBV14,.,TGTGCCAGCAGCCAAAACCCAGGGAGGAGTGAAAAACTGTTTTTT,CASSQNPGRSEKLFF
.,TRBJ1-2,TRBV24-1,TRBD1,TGTGCCACCAGTGATTCAGATAACAGGGGCGAATATGGCTACACCTTC,CATSDSDNRGEYGYTF
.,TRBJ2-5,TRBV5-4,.,TGTGCCAGCAGCCTGAGGACGAGCCAGCGGGAGACCCAGTACTTC,CASSLRTSQRETQYF
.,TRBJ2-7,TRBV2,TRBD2,TGTGCCAGCAGTCAACTAGCGGGAGAATTCTACGAGCAGTACTTC,CASSQLAGEFYEQYF
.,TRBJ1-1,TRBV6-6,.,TGTGCCAGCACTCTCGGACAGAACACTGAAGCTTTCTTT,CASTLGQNTEAFF
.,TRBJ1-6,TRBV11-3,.,TGTGCCAGCAGCTTCTACGAGGCATATTCACCCCTCCACTTT,CASSFYEAYSPLHF
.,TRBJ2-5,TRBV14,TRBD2,TGTGCCAGCAGCCCTCGAGCGGGAGTCTGGGAGACCCAGTACTTC,CASSPRAGVWETQYF
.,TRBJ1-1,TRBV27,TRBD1,TGTGCCAGCAGTGACCTCAGGGGGCTGAACACTGAAGCTTTCTTT,CASSDLRGLNTEAFF
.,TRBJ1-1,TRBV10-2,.,TGCGCCAGCAGCTCAGGGTTTGGGAACACTGAAGCTTTCTTT,CASSSGFGNTEAFF
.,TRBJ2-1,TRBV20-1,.,TGCAGTGCTAGCGAGTTCGCTGAGCAGTTCTTC,CSASEFAEQFF
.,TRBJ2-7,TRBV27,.,TGTGCCAGCAGTTCACTAAGCTCCTACGAGCAGTACTTC,CASSSLSSYEQYF
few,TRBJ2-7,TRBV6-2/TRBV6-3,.,TGTGCCAGCAGTTACCAAGGGAGGACTTTTGACAGTTACTACGAGCAGTACTTC,CASSYQGRTFDSYYEQYF
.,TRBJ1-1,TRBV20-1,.,TGCAGTGCTAGGGAGTATACTGAAGCTTTCTTT,CSAREYTEAFF
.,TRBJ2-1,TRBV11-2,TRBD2,TGTGCCAGCAGCCATGCGGGGACTAGCGGGACCTACAATGAGCAGTTCTTC,CASSHAGTSGTYNEQFF
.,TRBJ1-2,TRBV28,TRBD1,TGTGCCAGCAGTCCCGGCGGACAGGTCTATGGCTACACCTTC,CASSPGGQVYGYTF
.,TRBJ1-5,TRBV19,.,TGTGCCAGTAGTATAGCCCTCGGGAGCAATCAGCCCCAGCATTTT,CASSIALGSNQPQHF
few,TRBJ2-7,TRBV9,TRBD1,TGTGCCAGCAGCGGACAGGGGGCCTACGAGCAGTACTTC,CASSGQGAYEQYF
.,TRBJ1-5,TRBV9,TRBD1,TGTGCCAGCAGCGGGGGACAGGGCGGTCAGCCCCAGCATTTT,CASSGGQGGQPQHF
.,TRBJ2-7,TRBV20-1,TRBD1,TGCAGTGCTAGTCTTCCCATACAGGGGGGCAGGGTGGTTTCGGTTGACCACGAGCAGTACTTC,CSASLPIQGGRVVSVDHEQYF
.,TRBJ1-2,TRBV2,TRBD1,TGTGCCAGCATTATAGGACAGGGGGTAGGTGGCTACACCTTC,CASIIGQGVGGYTF
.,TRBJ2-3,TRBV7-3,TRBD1,TGTGCCAGCAGCCAGACAAGACAGGGTTCACAGTATTTT,CASSQTRQGSQYF
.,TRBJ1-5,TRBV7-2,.,TGTGCCAGCAGCTTGCAGACAGTTCAGCCCCAGCATTTT,CASSLQTVQPQHF
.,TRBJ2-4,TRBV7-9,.,TGTGCCAGCAGCTCCGACGGTACAGGCAGGGTTCAGTACTTC,CASSSDGTGRVQYF